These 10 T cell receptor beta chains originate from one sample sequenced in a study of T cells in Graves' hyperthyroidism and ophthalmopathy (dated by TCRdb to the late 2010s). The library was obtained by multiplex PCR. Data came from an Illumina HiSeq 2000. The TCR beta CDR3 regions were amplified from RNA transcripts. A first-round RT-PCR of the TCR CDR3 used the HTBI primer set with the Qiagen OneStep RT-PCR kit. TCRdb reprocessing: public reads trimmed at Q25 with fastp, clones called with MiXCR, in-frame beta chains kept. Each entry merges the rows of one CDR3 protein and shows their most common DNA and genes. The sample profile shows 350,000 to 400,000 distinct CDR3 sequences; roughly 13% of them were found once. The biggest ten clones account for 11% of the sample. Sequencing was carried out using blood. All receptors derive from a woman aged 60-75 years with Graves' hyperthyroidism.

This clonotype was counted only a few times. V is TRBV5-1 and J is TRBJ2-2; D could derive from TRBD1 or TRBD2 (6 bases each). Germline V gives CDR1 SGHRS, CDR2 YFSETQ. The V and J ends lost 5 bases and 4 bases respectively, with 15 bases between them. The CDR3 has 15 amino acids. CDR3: CASSLLEGGTGELFF. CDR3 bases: TGCGCCAGCAGTTTACTAGAGGGGGGCACCGGGGAGCTGTTTTTT.

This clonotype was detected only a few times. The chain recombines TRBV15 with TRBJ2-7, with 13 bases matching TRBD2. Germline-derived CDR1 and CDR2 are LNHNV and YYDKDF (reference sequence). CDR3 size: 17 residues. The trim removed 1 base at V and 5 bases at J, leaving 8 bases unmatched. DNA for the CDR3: TGTGCCACCAGCAGAGCGGGACTAGCGGGGTTAGGCGACGAGCAGTACTTC. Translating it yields CATSRAGLAGLGDEQYF.

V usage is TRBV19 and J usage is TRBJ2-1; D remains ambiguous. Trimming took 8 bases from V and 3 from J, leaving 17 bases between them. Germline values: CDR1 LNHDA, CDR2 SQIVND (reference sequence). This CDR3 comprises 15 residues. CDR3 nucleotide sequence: TGTGCCAGTGGTTTCAACCCAGACGGCTACAATGAGCAGTTCTTC. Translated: CASGFNPDGYNEQFF.

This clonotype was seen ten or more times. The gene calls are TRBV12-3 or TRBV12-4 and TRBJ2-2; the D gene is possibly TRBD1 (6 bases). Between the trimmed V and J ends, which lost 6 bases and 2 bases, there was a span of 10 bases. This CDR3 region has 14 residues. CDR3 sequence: CASRRTANTGELFF. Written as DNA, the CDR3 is TGTGCCAGCAGGCGGACAGCCAACACCGGGGAGCTGTTTTTT.

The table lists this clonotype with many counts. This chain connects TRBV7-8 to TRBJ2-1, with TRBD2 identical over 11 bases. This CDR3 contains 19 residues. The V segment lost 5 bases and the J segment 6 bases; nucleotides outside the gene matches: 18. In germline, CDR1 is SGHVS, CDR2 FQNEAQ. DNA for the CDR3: TGTGCCAGCAGCCGACCTTGGGTTAGCGGGAGGGCTATCTCCAATGAGCAGTTCTTC. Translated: CASSRPWVSGRAISNEQFF.

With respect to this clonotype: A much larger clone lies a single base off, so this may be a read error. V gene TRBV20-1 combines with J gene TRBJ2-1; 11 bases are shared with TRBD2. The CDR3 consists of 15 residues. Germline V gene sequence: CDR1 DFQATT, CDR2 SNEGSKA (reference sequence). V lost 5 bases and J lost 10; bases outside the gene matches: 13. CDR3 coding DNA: TGCAGTGCTGCCGGACTAGCGGGCGCGGGGCGCGAGCAGTTCTTC. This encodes CSAAGLAGAGREQFF.

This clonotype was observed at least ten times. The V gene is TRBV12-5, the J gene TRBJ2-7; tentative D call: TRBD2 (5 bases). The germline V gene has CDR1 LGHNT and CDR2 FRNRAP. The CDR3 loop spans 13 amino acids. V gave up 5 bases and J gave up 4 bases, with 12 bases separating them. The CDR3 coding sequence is TGTGCTAGTGGTCCGGGAAGGAATTACGAGCAGTACTTC. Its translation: CASGPGRNYEQYF. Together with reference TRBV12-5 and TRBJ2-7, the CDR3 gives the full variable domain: DARVTQTPRHKVTEMGQEVTMRCQPILGHNTVFWYRQTMMQGLELLAYFRNRAPLDDSGMPKDRFSAEMPDATLATLKIQPSEPRDSAVYFCASGPGRNYEQYFGPGTRLTVT.

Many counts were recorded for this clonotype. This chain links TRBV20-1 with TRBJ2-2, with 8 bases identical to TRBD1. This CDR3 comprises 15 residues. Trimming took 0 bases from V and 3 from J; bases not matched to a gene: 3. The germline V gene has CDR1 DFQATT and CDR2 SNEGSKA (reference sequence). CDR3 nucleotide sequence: TGCAGTGCTAGAGACCTGGACAGGGACACCGGGGAGCTGTTTTTT. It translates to CSARDLDRDTGELFF.

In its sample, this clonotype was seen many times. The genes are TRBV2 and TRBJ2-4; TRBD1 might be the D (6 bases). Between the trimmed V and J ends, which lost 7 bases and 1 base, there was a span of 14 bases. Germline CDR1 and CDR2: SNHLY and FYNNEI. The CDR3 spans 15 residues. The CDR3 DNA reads TGTGCCAGCACCGACAGGCTTATCGCCAAAAACATTCAGTACTTC. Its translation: CASTDRLIAKNIQYF.

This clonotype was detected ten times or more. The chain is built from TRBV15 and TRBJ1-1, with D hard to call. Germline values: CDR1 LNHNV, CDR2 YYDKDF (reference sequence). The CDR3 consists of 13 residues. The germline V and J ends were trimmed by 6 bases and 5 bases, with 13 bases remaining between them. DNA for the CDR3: TGTGCCACCAGTCATCCACAGTCGACTGAAGCTTTCTTT. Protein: CATSHPQSTEAFF.